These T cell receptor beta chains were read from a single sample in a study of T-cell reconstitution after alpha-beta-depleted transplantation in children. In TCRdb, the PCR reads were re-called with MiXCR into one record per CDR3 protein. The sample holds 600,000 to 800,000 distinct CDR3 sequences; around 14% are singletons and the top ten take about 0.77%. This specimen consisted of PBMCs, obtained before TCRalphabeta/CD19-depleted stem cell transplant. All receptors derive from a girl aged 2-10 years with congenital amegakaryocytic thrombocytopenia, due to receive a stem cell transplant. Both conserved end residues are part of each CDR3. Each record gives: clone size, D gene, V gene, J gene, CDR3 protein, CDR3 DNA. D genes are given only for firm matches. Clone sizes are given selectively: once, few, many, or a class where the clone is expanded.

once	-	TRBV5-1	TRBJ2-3	CASSFPGKGDTQYF	TGCGCCAGCAGCTTCCCAGGGAAAGGAGATACGCAGTATTTT
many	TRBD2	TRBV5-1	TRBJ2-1	CASSSRTSGYNEQFF	TGCGCCAGCAGCTCCCGGACTAGCGGATACAATGAGCAGTTCTTC
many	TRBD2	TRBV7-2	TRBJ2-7	CASSLRIAGLSYEQYF	TGTGCCAGCAGCTTAAGAATAGCGGGGCTCTCCTACGAGCAGTACTTC
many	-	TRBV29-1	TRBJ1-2	CSGRTETNYGYTF	TGCAGCGGGAGGACAGAAACTAACTATGGCTACACCTTC
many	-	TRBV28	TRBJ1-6	CASSLGSTLHF	TGTGCCAGCAGCCTCGGCTCCACCCTCCACTTT
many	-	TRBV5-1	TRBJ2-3	CASSLFTSGQIRWAQYF	-
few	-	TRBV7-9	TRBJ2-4	CASENILLAKNIQYF	TGTGCCAGCGAAAATATACTTCTAGCCAAAAACATTCAGTACTTC
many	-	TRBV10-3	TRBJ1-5	CAVNRVDTRGNQPQHF	TGTGCCGTAAACAGGGTGGATACGCGCGGCAATCAGCCCCAGCATTTT
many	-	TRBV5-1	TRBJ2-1	CASSLGDLYNEQFF	TGCGCCAGCAGCTTGGGGGACCTCTACAATGAGCAGTTCTTC
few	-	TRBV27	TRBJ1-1	CASSTHLGGTEAFF	TGTGCCAGCAGTACCCACCTCGGCGGCACTGAAGCTTTCTTT
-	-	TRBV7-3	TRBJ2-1	CASSVTGNNEQFF	TGTGCCAGCAGCGTGACTGGCAACAATGAGCAGTTCTTC
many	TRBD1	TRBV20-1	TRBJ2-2	CSAATEWGTGGATGELFF	TGCAGTGCTGCTACAGAGTGGGGAACAGGGGGCGCAACCGGGGAGCTGTTTTTT
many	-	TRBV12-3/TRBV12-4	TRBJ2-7	CASSFEGVLYF	TGTGCCAGCAGTTTCGAGGGGGTATTGTACTTC
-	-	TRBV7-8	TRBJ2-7	CASSPRRDEQYF	TGTGCCAGCAGCCCCAGGAGGGACGAGCAGTACTTC
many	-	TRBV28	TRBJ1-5	CASSFTADNQPQHF	TGTGCCAGCAGTTTTACGGCAGACAATCAGCCCCAGCATTTT
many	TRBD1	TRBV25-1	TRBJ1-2	CASSKQGWGYGYTF	TGTGCCAGCAGTAAACAGGGGTGGGGCTATGGCTACACCTTC
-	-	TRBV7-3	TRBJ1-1	CASSLMGRGNTEAFF	TGTGCCAGCAGCTTAATGGGCCGCGGGAACACTGAAGCTTTCTTT
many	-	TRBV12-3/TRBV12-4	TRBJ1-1	CASSFEGPAFF	TGTGCCAGCAGTTTTGAGGGTCCGGCTTTCTTT
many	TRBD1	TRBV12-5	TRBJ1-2	CASGLSLDRGQDNGYTF	TGTGCTAGTGGTTTGAGCTTGGACAGGGGGCAAGACAATGGCTACACCTTC
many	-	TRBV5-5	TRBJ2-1	CASTPTRAAYNEQFF	TGTGCCAGCACCCCGACGCGGGCAGCCTACAATGAGCAGTTCTTC
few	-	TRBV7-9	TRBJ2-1	CASSLYGRGQYNSEQFF	TGTGCCAGCAGCTTATATGGTAGGGGACAATACAACTCTGAGCAGTTCTTC
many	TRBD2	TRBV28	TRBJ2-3	CASSLIVAGVGGTDTQYF	TGTGCCAGCAGTTTAATTGTAGCGGGAGTAGGGGGCACAGATACGCAGTATTTT
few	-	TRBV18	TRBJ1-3	CASSPQDSSGNTIYF	TGTGCCAGCTCACCCCAAGACAGCTCTGGAAACACCATATATTTT
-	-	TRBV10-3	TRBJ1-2	CAISEDSYYGYTF	TGTGCCATCAGTGAGGACAGCTACTATGGCTACACCTTC
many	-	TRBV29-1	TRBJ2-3	CSAGGGEGTDTQYF	TGCAGCGCCGGAGGGGGTGAGGGCACAGATACGCAGTATTTT
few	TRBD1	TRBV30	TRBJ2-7	CACWTGGPYEQYF	TGTGCCTGTTGGACAGGGGGCCCCTACGAGCAGTACTTC
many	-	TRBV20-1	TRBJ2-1	CSATGVEEQFF	TGCAGTGCTACCGGAGTTGAGGAGCAGTTCTTC
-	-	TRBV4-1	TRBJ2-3	CASSQVGLPSTDTQYF	TGCGCCAGCAGCCAAGTTGGGCTACCAAGCACAGATACGCAGTATTTT
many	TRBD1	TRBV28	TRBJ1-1	CASSLAGQGTEAFF	TGTGCCAGCAGTTTAGCAGGACAGGGGACTGAAGCTTTCTTT
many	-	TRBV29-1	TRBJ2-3	CSYSSGDTQYF	TGCAGCTACTCAAGTGGAGATACGCAGTATTTT
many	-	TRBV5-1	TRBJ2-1	CASSLRGLAVNNEQFF	TGCGCCAGCAGCTTACGGGGGCTAGCTGTCAACAATGAGCAGTTCTTC
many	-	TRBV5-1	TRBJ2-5	CASSRYQETQYF	TGCGCCAGTTCTAGGTACCAAGAGACCCAGTACTTC
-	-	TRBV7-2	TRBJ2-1	CASSRSGLASPFF	TGTGCCAGCAGCCGAAGCGGACTCGCTAGTCCGTTCTTC
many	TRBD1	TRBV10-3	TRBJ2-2	CAISEGQGISTGELFF	TGTGCCATCAGTGAGGGACAGGGAATTAGCACCGGGGAGCTGTTTTTT
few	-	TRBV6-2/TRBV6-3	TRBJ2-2	CASSYGFGPTGELFF	TGTGCCAGCAGTTACGGTTTTGGCCCCACCGGGGAGCTGTTTTTT
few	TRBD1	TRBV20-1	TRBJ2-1	CSALPTGERFNEQFF	TGCAGTGCTCTACCGACAGGGGAAAGATTCAATGAGCAGTTCTTC
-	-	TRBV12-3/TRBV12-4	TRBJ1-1	CASSLWTAMNTEAFF	TGTGCCAGCAGTTTGTGGACAGCCATGAACACTGAAGCTTTCTTT
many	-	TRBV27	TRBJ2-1	CASSSRVSSYNEQFF	TGTGCCAGCAGTTCCAGGGTGAGCTCCTACAATGAGCAGTTCTTC
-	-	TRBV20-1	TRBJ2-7	CSARDRGPRQYF	TGCAGTGCTAGAGATAGAGGGCCCAGGCAGTACTTC
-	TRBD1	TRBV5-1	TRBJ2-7	CASSFGQGDDEQYF	TGCGCCAGCAGCTTCGGACAGGGGGACGACGAGCAGTACTTC
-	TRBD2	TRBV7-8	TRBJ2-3	CASSLLASGRAEDTQYF	TGTGCCAGCAGCTTATTGGCTAGCGGGAGGGCTGAGGATACGCAGTATTTT
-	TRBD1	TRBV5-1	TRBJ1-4	CASRVQGSAPEKLFF	TGCGCCAGCAGGGTACAGGGGAGCGCCCCGGAAAAACTGTTTTTT
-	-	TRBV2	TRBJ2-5	CASSLGSIEETQYF	TGTGCCAGCAGCCTCGGGAGTATCGAAGAGACCCAGTACTTC
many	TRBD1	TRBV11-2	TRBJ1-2	CASSPRIAWREQGYGYTF	TGTGCCAGCAGCCCACGAATAGCCTGGCGGGAACAGGGGTATGGCTACACCTTC
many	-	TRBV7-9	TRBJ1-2	CASSLVAPRHGYTF	TGTGCCAGCAGCTTAGTCGCCCCGCGACATGGCTACACCTTC
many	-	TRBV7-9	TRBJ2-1	CASSLGWGIPDNEQFF	TGTGCCAGCAGCTTAGGTTGGGGAATACCTGACAATGAGCAGTTCTTC
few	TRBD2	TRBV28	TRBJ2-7	CASSSVAGDNYEQYF	TGTGCCAGCAGTTCGGTAGCGGGAGACAACTACGAGCAGTACTTC
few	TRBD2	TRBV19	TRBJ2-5	CASRPGLSQETQYF	TGTGCCAGTCGTCCGGGACTATCCCAAGAGACCCAGTACTTC
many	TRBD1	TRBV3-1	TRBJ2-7	CASSNRDRGYEQYF	TGTGCCAGCAGCAACCGGGACAGGGGTTACGAGCAGTACTTC
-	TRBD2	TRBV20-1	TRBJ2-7	CSAGLSGRPGEQYF	TGCAGTGCTGGCCTTAGCGGGAGGCCTGGCGAGCAGTACTTC
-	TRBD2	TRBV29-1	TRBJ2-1	CSVGTSSYNEQFF	TGCAGCGTTGGGACTAGCTCCTACAATGAGCAGTTCTTC
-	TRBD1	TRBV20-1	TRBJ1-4	CSGTGANEKLFF	TGCAGTGGGACAGGGGCTAATGAAAAACTGTTTTTT
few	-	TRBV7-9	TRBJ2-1	CASTLGESSYNEQFF	TGTGCCAGCACCCTCGGGGAGAGCTCCTACAATGAGCAGTTCTTC
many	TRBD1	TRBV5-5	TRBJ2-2	CASTQQGRNTGELFF	TGTGCCAGCACGCAACAGGGGCGGAACACCGGGGAGCTGTTTTTT
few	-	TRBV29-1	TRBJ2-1	CSVRRGSNEQFF	TGCAGCGTGCGGAGGGGGTCTAATGAGCAGTTCTTC
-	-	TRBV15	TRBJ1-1	CATSLLGSAEAFF	TGTGCCACCAGTTTGTTAGGCAGCGCTGAAGCTTTCTTT
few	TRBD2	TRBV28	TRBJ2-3	CASETSGRAVVADTQYF	TGTGCCAGCGAGACAAGCGGGAGGGCCGTCGTGGCAGATACGCAGTATTTT